This is a list of T cell receptor beta chains from one sample in a study of cytomegalovirus exposure and HLA in healthy donors. Sequencing was performed with immunoSEQ multiplex PCR; in TCRdb, only in-frame clones are kept and a portion is missing. The data contain under 100,000 clones, 65% to 80% of them seen just once; the ten biggest clones take up around 15%. Sequencing was carried out using PBMCs. These receptors came from a woman in her fifties or sixties in good health and CMV-seropositive. The CDR3 runs from the conserved cysteine through the conserved F or W. A D gene is named only where the DNA matches it firmly. Clone size is stated in some rows and not others, as once, few, many or a class when expanded.

.,TRBV28,.,TRBJ2-5,TGTGCCAGCAGCCGACCTGGGAGGATGCAGTACTTC,CASSRPGRMQYF
TRBD1,TRBV7-2,.,TRBJ2-7,TGTGCCAGCAGCTTGGTGAGCGGACAGGGGATTTACGAGCAGTACTTC,CASSLVSGQGIYEQYF
TRBD1,TRBV7-3,.,TRBJ1-1,TGTGCCAGCAGCTTGGACAGGCTACTTTACACTGAAGCTTTCTTT,CASSLDRLLYTEAFF
.,TRBV27,.,TRBJ1-2,TGTGCCAGCAGCCGAGATCCGTCAGAAGCCGCGGGTGGCTACACCTTC,CASSRDPSEAAGGYTF
.,TRBV15,.,TRBJ2-5,TGTGCCACCAGCATAGGAAGGGGCAAGACCCAGTACTTC,CATSIGRGKTQYF
TRBD1,TRBV5-4,.,TRBJ2-7,TGTGCCAGCAGCCGAGGGGACAGCTCAGGGGAGCAGTACTTC,CASSRGDSSGEQYF
.,TRBV19,.,TRBJ1-6,TGTGCCAGTAGAAGGCAGGCCCATTCACCCCTCCACTTT,CASRRQAHSPLHF
.,TRBV11-3,.,TRBJ2-3,TGTGCCAGCAGCCCACACCCTAGCACAGATACGCAGTATTTT,CASSPHPSTDTQYF
TRBD2,TRBV5-1,.,TRBJ2-7,TGCGCCAGCAGCTCGAGTGTAACTAGCGGGAGGGTCACAGGGCAGTACTTC,CASSSSVTSGRVTGQYF
.,TRBV5-5,.,TRBJ1-2,TGTGCCAGCAGCCCCGACGTCCGGGACTATGGCTACACCTTC,CASSPDVRDYGYTF
.,TRBV28,.,TRBJ2-7,TGTGCCAGCAGCCACTTGGAGGACGAGCAGTACTTC,CASSHLEDEQYF
TRBD2,TRBV2,.,TRBJ2-3,TGTGCCAGCCCTGGGGAGCGGGAGAGAACAGATACGCAGTATTTT,CASPGERERTDTQYF
TRBD1,TRBV28,medium-sized,TRBJ1-5,TGTGCCAGCAGTGTGACAGGGGCGAGTCAGCCCCAGCATTTT,CASSVTGASQPQHF
.,TRBV9,.,TRBJ1-4,TGTGCCAGCAGCCCCAAGGGGACACCTTTTGGGACTAATGAAAAACTGTTTTTT,CASSPKGTPFGTNEKLFF
TRBD1,TRBV6-5,.,TRBJ1-4,TGTGCCAGCAAATCCACAGGGGCGCCTAATGAAAAACTGTTTTTT,CASKSTGAPNEKLFF
.,TRBV2,.,TRBJ2-2,TGTGCCAGCATAGCGGACACCGGGGAGCTGTTTTTT,CASIADTGELFF
.,TRBV28,.,TRBJ2-3,TGTGCCAGCAGCCTCACAGATACGCAGTATTTT,CASSLTDTQYF
TRBD2,TRBV7-8,.,TRBJ2-5,TGTGCCAGCAGCCAGAGACTAGCGGGTATTGGGTCGGGAGAGACCCAGTACTTC,CASSQRLAGIGSGETQYF
.,TRBV6-5,once,TRBJ1-4,TGTGCCAGCAGTTACTCGATCGGGGTAGGAGAAAAACTGTTTTTT,CASSYSIGVGEKLFF
TRBD2,TRBV11-3,few,TRBJ2-7,TGTGCCAGCAGCTTACTAGCGGGGCGCGAGCAGTACTTC,CASSLLAGREQYF
TRBD2,TRBV13,.,TRBJ2-3,TGTGCCAGCAGCTTAGTAACTAGCGGGCGATCAGATACGCAGTATTTT,CASSLVTSGRSDTQYF
.,TRBV27,.,TRBJ2-7,TGTGCCAGCAGACCGAGACAGCTCTCCTACGAGCAGTACTTC,CASRPRQLSYEQYF
TRBD1,TRBV11-1,few,TRBJ2-2,TGTGCCAGCAGCTTACTTTCCCAGGGGGCGCGGGCCGGGGAGCTGTTTTTT,CASSLLSQGARAGELFF
TRBD2,TRBV29-1,.,TRBJ2-2,TGCAGCGTTGGCGGGAGGTACACCGGGGAGCTGTTTTTT,CSVGGRYTGELFF
.,TRBV19,.,TRBJ2-2,TGTGCCAGTAGTTCCTTATTACAGGGTTTCCCCGGGGAGCTGTTTTTT,CASSSLLQGFPGELFF
.,TRBV5-1,.,TRBJ2-2,TGCGCCAGCAGCTTCGACGGGGCGAACACCGGGGAGCTGTTTTTT,CASSFDGANTGELFF
.,TRBV28,.,TRBJ2-1,TGTGCCAGCAGCCAACTAGTCCCTCTCTACAATGAGCAGTTCTTC,CASSQLVPLYNEQFF
TRBD1,TRBV28,.,TRBJ1-2,TGTGCCAGCAGTCTAACAGGGGGCTATGGCTACACCTTC,CASSLTGGYGYTF
TRBD2,TRBV10-3,.,TRBJ2-3,TGTGCCATCAGTTTAAGCGGGAGGGTCACAGATACGCAGTATTTT,CAISLSGRVTDTQYF
.,TRBV4-3,.,TRBJ2-3,TGCGCCAGCAGCCAAGAGCTTGGGTCTTGGATAGGGGCAGATACGCAGTATTTT,CASSQELGSWIGADTQYF
.,TRBV19,.,TRBJ1-1,TGTGCCAGTAGTACCCGGGGGGCCGGAACTGAAGCTTTCTTT,CASSTRGAGTEAFF
.,TRBV7-9,.,TRBJ1-1,TGTTCCAGCAGCCCAGGGAACACTGAAGCTTTCTTT,CSSSPGNTEAFF
.,TRBV19,.,TRBJ2-7,TGTGCCAGTAGTAGCGGGGCAGACATCTACGAGCAGTACTTC,CASSSGADIYEQYF
.,TRBV7-8,.,TRBJ2-1,TGTGCCAGCAGCCTAACAGGGGCGAGTGCGGGGTTCTACAATGAGCAGTTCTTC,CASSLTGASAGFYNEQFF
.,TRBV7-9,.,TRBJ2-3,TGTGCCAGCAGCTTAACCGCAACCAGGGCCCCAGATACGCAGTATTTT,CASSLTATRAPDTQYF
.,TRBV28,.,TRBJ1-1,TGTGCCAGCAGTCCCTCCTATCAGGGGATAACTGAAGCTTTCTTT,CASSPSYQGITEAFF
.,TRBV18,.,TRBJ2-5,TGTGCCAGCTCACCGCCACTAGGACTGGAGACCCAGTACTTC,CASSPPLGLETQYF
.,TRBV5-1,.,TRBJ1-5,TGCGCCAGCAGCTTGGTAGGAGATAGCAATCAGCCCCAGCATTTT,CASSLVGDSNQPQHF
.,TRBV7-9,.,TRBJ2-5,TGTGCCAGCAGCTCAGACAGCTTCCAAGAGACCCAGTACTTC,CASSSDSFQETQYF
.,TRBV5-8,.,TRBJ1-2,TGTGCCAGCAGCTTGCAGGGCTATGGCTACACCTTC,CASSLQGYGYTF
TRBD1,TRBV5-6,.,TRBJ2-7,TGTGCCAGCACCCGGCCAGGGACAGGGTTAAACGAGCAGTACTTC,CASTRPGTGLNEQYF
.,TRBV7-2,.,TRBJ2-1,TGTGCCAGCAGCTTCTTGGGGAGTTCCTACAATGAGCAGTTCTTC,CASSFLGSSYNEQFF
TRBD2,TRBV7-9,.,TRBJ2-7,TGTGCCAGCAGCTTCTCTAGCGGAGGGACCTACGAGCAGTACTTC,CASSFSSGGTYEQYF
TRBD2,TRBV9,.,TRBJ2-1,TGTGCCAGCAGCGTAGAGGACGGTAGCGGGAGGCATGGAGAGCAGTTCTTC,CASSVEDGSGRHGEQFF
.,TRBV10-1,.,TRBJ2-1,TGCGCCAGGAGACTAGCCTACAATGAGCAGTTCTTC,CARRLAYNEQFF
TRBD2,TRBV19,.,TRBJ2-6,TGTGCCAGTAGTGGACTGGGGAGCGGGAGGTGGTTTGGGGCCAACGTCCTGACTTTC,CASSGLGSGRWFGANVLTF
.,TRBV19,.,TRBJ2-7,TGTGCCAGTAGTATTCGGGAGTCCTACGAGCAGTACTTC,CASSIRESYEQYF
.,TRBV2,.,TRBJ1-4,TGTGCCAGCAGTGAATCCCTCCTGAGAGAAAAACTGTTTTTT,CASSESLLREKLFF
TRBD1,TRBV7-8,once,TRBJ1-2,TGTGCCAGCAGATTACAGGGGGCGGATGGCTACACCTTC,CASRLQGADGYTF
TRBD1,TRBV2,.,TRBJ2-3,TGTGCCAGCAGAGGGACAGGGGGCGATACGCAGTATTTT,CASRGTGGDTQYF
TRBD2,TRBV5-1,few,TRBJ2-5,TGCGCCAGCAGCTCCGTGACTAGCGGGATCCCCGGAAGAGAGACCCAGTACTTC,CASSSVTSGIPGRETQYF
.,TRBV5-6,.,TRBJ2-3,TGTGCCAGCAGCTTGGTTGCGGGATTATCAGATACGCAGTATTTT,CASSLVAGLSDTQYF
.,TRBV9,.,TRBJ1-2,TGTGCCAGCAGCGCCCCCTCCTCACGGAGGAACTATGGCTACACCTTC,CASSAPSSRRNYGYTF
.,TRBV11-2,.,TRBJ1-1,TGTGCCAGCAGACTTCTGAACACTGAAGCTTTCTTT,CASRLLNTEAFF
TRBD1,TRBV7-2,once,TRBJ1-1,TGTGCCAGCAGCCTCGGACAGGCGAACACTGAAGCTTTCTTT,CASSLGQANTEAFF
.,TRBV7-8,.,TRBJ1-5,TGTGCCAGCAGCTTATGGGCTAATCAGCCCCAGCATTTT,CASSLWANQPQHF